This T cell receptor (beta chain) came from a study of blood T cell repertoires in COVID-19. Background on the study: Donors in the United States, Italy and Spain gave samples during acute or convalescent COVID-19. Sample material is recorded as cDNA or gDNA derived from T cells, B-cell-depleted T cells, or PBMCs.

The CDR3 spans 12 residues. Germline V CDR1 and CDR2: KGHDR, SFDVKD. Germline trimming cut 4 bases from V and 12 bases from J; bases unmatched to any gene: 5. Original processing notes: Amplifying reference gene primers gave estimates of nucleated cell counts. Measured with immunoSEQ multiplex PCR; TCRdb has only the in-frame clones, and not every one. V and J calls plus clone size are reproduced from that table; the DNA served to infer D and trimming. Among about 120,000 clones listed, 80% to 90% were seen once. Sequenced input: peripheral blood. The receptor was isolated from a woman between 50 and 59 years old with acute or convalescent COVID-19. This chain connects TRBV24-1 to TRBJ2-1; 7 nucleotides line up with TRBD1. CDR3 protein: CATSDPRTGQFF. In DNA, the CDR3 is TGTGCCACCAGTGACCCTAGGACAGGGCAGTTCTTC.